Sequencing of this T cell receptor beta chain was carried out in a study of spatial heterogeneity in lung cancer. CDR3 size: 15 residues. Looked up from germline, CDR1 is SGHTA and CDR2 is FQGTGA. Trimming removed 5 bases from V and 5 bases from J; junction bases left unmatched: 7. The time point denotes: blood at routine non-recurrence follow-up after resection. This clonotype was seen many times. From the 5' RACE reads, TCRdb called clonotypes with MiXCR, one entry per CDR3 protein. Of approximately 70,000 distinct CDR3 sequences listed, about 8.2% are singletons. The TCR sequence derives from a female donor with early-stage non-small cell lung cancer. The sample here was PBMCs, taken at follow-up. V usage is TRBV7-3 and J usage is TRBJ2-3, with 10 bases identical to TRBD2. In DNA, the CDR3 is TGTGCCAGCAGCCCTCTAGCGGGAGAGGTAGATACGCAGTATTTT. This encodes CASSPLAGEVDTQYF.